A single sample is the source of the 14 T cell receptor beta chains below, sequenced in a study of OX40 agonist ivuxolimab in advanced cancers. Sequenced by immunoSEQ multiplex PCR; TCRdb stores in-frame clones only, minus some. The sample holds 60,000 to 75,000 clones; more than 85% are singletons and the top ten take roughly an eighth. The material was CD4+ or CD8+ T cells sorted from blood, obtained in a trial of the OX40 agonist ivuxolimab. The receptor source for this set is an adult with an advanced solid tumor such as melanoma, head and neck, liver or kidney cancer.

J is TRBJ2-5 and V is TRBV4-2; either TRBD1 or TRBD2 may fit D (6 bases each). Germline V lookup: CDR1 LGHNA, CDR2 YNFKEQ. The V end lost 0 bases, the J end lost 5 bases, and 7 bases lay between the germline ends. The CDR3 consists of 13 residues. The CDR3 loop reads CASSQEGGETQYF. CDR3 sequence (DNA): TGTGCCAGCAGCCAAGAAGGGGGGGAGACCCAGTACTTC.

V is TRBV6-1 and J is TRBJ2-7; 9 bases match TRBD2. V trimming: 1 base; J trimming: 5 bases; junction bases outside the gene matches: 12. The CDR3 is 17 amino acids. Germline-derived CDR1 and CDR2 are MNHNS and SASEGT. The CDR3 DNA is TGTGCCAGCAGTGAAGTGTGGGGGCGGGAGGGCCTTAACGAGCAGTACTTC. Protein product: CASSEVWGREGLNEQYF.

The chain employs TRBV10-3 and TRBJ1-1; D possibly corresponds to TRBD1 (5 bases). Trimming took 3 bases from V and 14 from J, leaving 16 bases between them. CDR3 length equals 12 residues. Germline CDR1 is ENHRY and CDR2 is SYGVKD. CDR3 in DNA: TGTGCCATCAGTGACCAGACTGGACATTGGTTCTTT. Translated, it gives CAISDQTGHWFF.

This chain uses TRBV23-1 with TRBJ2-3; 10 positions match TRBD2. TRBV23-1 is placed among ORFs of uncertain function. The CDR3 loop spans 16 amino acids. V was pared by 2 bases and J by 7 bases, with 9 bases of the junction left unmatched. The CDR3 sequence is CASSQSRTSGPNTQYF. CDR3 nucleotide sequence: TGCGCCAGCAGTCAAAGCAGGACTAGCGGACCGAATACGCAGTATTTT.

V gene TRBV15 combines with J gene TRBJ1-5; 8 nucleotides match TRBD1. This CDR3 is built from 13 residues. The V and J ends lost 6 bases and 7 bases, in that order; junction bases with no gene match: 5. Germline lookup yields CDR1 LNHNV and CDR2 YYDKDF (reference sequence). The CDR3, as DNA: TGTGCCACCAGAGGACAGGGTTACCAGCCCCAGCATTTT. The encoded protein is CATRGQGYQPQHF.

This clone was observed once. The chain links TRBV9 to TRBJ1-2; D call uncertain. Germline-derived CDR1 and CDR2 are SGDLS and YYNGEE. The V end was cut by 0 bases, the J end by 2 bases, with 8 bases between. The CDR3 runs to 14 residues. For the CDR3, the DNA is TGTGCCAGCAGCGTAGGGGGAGGGAACTATGGCTACACCTTC. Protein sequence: CASSVGGGNYGYTF.

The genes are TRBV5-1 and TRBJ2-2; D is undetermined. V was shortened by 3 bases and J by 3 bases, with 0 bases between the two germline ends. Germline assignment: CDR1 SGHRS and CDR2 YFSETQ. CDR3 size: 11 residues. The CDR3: CASSYTGELFF. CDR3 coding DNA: TGCGCCAGCAGCTACACCGGGGAGCTGTTTTTT.

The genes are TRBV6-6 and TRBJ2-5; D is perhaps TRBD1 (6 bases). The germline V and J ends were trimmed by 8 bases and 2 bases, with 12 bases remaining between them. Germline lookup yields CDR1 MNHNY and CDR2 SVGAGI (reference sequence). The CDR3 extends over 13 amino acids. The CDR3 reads CASLWTDQETQYF. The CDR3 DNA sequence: TGTGCCAGCCTATGGACAGATCAAGAGACCCAGTACTTC.

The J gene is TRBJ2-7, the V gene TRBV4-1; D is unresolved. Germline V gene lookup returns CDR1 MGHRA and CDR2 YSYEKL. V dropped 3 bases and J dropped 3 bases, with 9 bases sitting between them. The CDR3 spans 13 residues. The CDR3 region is CASSHGVNYEQYF. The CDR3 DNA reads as TGCGCCAGCAGCCACGGCGTAAACTACGAGCAGTACTTC.

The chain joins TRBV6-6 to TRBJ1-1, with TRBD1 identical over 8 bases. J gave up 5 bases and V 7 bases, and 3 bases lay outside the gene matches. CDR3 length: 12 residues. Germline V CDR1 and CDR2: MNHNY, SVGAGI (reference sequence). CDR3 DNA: TGTGCCAGCATAGACAGGGGTACTGAAGCTTTCTTT. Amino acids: CASIDRGTEAFF.

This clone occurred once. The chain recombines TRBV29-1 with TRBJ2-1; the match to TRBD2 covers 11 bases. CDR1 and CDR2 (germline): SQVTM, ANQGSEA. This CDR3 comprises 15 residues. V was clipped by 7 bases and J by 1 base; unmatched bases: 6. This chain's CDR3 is CSADSGRESYNEQFF. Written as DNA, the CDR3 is TGCAGCGCTGATAGCGGGAGGGAGTCCTACAATGAGCAGTTCTTC.

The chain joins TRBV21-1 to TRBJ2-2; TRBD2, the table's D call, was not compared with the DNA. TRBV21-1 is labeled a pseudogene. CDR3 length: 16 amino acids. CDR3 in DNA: TGTGCCAGCAGCAAGCTAGGACTAGTCCTTCTAGGGGAGCTGTTTTTT. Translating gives CASSKLGLVLLGELFF.

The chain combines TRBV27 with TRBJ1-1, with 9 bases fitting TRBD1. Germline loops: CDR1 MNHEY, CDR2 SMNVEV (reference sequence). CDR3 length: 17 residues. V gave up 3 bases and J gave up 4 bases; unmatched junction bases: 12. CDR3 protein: CASSFHPRQGGSTEAFF. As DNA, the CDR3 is TGTGCCAGCAGTTTCCACCCCCGACAGGGGGGGAGCACTGAAGCTTTCTTT.

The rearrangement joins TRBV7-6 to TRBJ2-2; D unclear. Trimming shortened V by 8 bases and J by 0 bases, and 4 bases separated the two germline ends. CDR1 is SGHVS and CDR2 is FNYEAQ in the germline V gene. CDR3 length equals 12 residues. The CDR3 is CASGTNTGELFF. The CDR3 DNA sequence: TGTGCCAGCGGTACGAACACCGGGGAGCTGTTTTTT.